The present T cell receptor (beta chain) was sequenced within a study of T-cell reconstitution after alpha-beta-depleted transplantation in children. This sample's TCRbeta library carried unique molecular identifier barcodes. One entry per CDR3 protein, called by TCRdb with MiXCR from the PCR reads. In the table there are 200,000 to 250,000 distinct CDR3 sequences, roughly 25% of which are singletons. This clonotype turned up a few times. The CDR3 is 14 amino acids. Germline V lookup: CDR1 DFQATT, CDR2 SNEGSKA (reference sequence). J gave up 2 bases and V 6 bases, and 6 bases lay outside the gene matches.

The TCR sequence derives from a female patient aged 2-10 years who had a stem cell transplant for congenital amegakaryocytic thrombocytopenia, so the T cells may come from the graft donor. Sequenced material: PBMCs, mostly from graft donor cells, taken 360 days after TCRalphabeta/CD19-depleted stem cell transplant. The chain uses TRBV20-1 and TRBJ2-7; TRBD2 matches 11 bases. The CDR3 DNA is TGCAGTGCAACAACTAGCGGGAGTCCCTACGAGCAGTACTTC. Amino acids: CSATTSGSPYEQYF.